Below, 24 T cell receptor beta chains from the same sample are listed, as sequenced in a study of T cell responses to AZD1222 COVID-19 vaccine. Clones were sequenced by immunoSEQ multiplex PCR, and TCRdb holds only the in-frame ones, with some missing. The sample contains fewer than 200,000 clones, about 89% of which appear only once. Sequences were derived from peripheral blood, sampled 28 days after the second AZD1222 dose. Every receptor here comes from an adult who received the AZD1222 COVID-19 vaccine.

The chain carries TRBV5-5 and TRBJ1-4; weak D call: TRBD1 (6 bases). Germline V gene sequence: CDR1 SGHKS, CDR2 YYEKEE (reference sequence). The V end lost 4 bases, the J end lost 5 bases, and 12 bases lay between the germline ends. The CDR3 has 14 residues. This chain's CDR3 is CASSARQANEKLFF. The CDR3 bases are TGTGCCAGCAGCGCTAGACAGGCAAATGAAAAACTGTTTTTT.

The rearrangement links TRBV6-5 to TRBJ1-2, with a possible D match to TRBD1 (5 bases). CDR3 size: 12 residues. The V and J ends lost 4 bases and 5 bases respectively, with 8 bases between them. Germline CDR1 and CDR2: MNHEY and SVGAGI. The chain's CDR3 is CASSFTGYGYTF. In DNA, the CDR3 is TGTGCCAGCAGTTTCACAGGTTATGGCTACACCTTC.

The genes are TRBV11-3 and TRBJ2-3, with 11 nucleotides matching TRBD1. Germline V gene lookup returns CDR1 SGHNT and CDR2 YENEEA. Trimming removed 5 bases from V and 5 bases from J; junction bases left unmatched: 3. The CDR3 sequence is 14 residues long. This CDR3 is CASSVGTGGDTQYF. For the CDR3, the DNA is TGTGCCAGCAGCGTAGGGACAGGGGGAGATACGCAGTATTTT.

This clone was observed once. This chain uses TRBV6-2 or TRBV6-3 with TRBJ2-5, with 14 bases lining up with TRBD2. The CDR3 covers 18 residues. CDR1 and CDR2 from the germline V gene are MNHEY and SVGEGT. After removal of 0 bases from V and 5 bases from J, the junction contained 8 bases not matched to a gene. The CDR3 nucleotides are TGTGCCAGCAGTTACTCGAGGACTAGCGGGGGGCCGGGGGAGACCCAGTACTTC. Protein product: CASSYSRTSGGPGETQYF.

This chain connects TRBV5-1 to TRBJ2-2; 10 bases are a match to TRBD1. The CDR3 totals 17 residues. V shed 4 bases, J shed 2 bases, and the junction held 8 bases outside the gene matches. The V gene's germline CDR1 is SGHRS and CDR2 YFSETQ. The CDR3 nucleotides are TGCGCCAGCAGCAGGGGACAGGGGAACGTTAACACCGGGGAGCTGTTTTTT. Its translation: CASSRGQGNVNTGELFF.

V usage is TRBV6-5 and J usage is TRBJ1-5, with D uncertain. V was trimmed by 1 base and J by 7 bases, leaving 8 bases between them. CDR1 and CDR2 (germline): MNHEY, SVGAGI. The CDR3 consists of 13 residues. This chain's CDR3 is CASSYYTGQPQHF. As DNA, the CDR3 is TGTGCCAGCAGTTACTACACCGGACAGCCCCAGCATTTT.

This chain links TRBV4-1 with TRBJ1-5; 9 bases align to TRBD1. This CDR3 is built from 16 residues. Germline CDR1 reads MGHRA; CDR2 reads YSYEKL. J was trimmed by 4 bases and V by 2 bases; bases with no gene match: 6. The CDR3 here is CASSQTWDRANQPQHF. The DNA for the CDR3 is TGCGCCAGCAGCCAAACCTGGGACAGGGCTAATCAGCCCCAGCATTTT.

The J gene is TRBJ2-3, the V gene TRBV24-1, with D tentatively TRBD1 (5 bases). The CDR3 has 15 amino acids. Looked up from germline, CDR1 is KGHDR and CDR2 is SFDVKD. The V and J ends lost 4 bases and 4 bases respectively, with 14 bases between them. CDR3 bases: TGTGCCACCAGTGACAAAAACCAGGGCCCAGATACGCAGTATTTT. Translating gives CATSDKNQGPDTQYF.

This clone has more than one count but fewer than ten. This sequence joins TRBV19 and TRBJ2-1; D may be TRBD2 (5 bases). The CDR3 runs 16 residues. Germline V gives CDR1 LNHDA, CDR2 SQIVND (reference sequence). The V end lost 7 bases, the J end lost 8 bases, and 24 bases lay between the germline ends. The DNA of the CDR3 is TGTGCCAGTACCTCGGGAATTGGAGGACCCCACCATGAGCAGTTCTTC. Translated, it gives CASTSGIGGPHHEQFF.

This chain uses TRBV6-2 or TRBV6-3 with TRBJ1-5; D is uncertain. Between the trimmed V and J ends, which lost 6 bases and 6 bases, there was a span of 18 bases. The CDR3 runs 15 residues. From germline, CDR1 is MNHEY and CDR2 SVGEGT. CDR3 sequence reads: CASRPLALLGQPQHF. CDR3 sequence (DNA): TGTGCCAGCAGGCCTTTAGCCCTATTGGGTCAGCCCCAGCATTTT.

This sequence joins TRBV5-8 and TRBJ1-5; D remains unclear. The CDR3 has 15 residues. Trimming cost V 3 bases and J 4 bases, with 14 bases left between them. Germline values: CDR1 SGHTS, CDR2 YDEGEE. Here the CDR3 reads CASSYSNRLNQPQHF. CDR3 coding DNA: TGTGCCAGCAGCTATTCGAACAGACTGAATCAGCCCCAGCATTTT.

The V gene is TRBV11-1, the J gene TRBJ1-2, with D possibly being TRBD1 (5 bases). The V end was cut by 4 bases, the J end by 4 bases, with 16 bases between. CDR3 size: 15 residues. Per germline, CDR1 SGHAT and CDR2 FQDESV (reference sequence). CDR3 bases: TGTGCCAGCAGCTCTACGGCTGGCGGGGGCTATGGCTACACCTTC. As protein: CASSSTAGGGYGYTF.

The V call is TRBV19, the J call TRBJ2-2, with 9 bases lining up with TRBD1. V shed 9 bases and J 5 bases; nucleotides not matched to a gene: 10. The CDR3 has 15 amino acids. Germline loops: CDR1 LNHDA, CDR2 SQIVND (reference sequence). The CDR3 here is CASRGPGTGTGELFF. CDR3 sequence (DNA): TGTGCCAGCCGAGGTCCCGGGACAGGGACCGGGGAGCTGTTTTTT.

The chain uses TRBV7-9 and TRBJ2-5; D is possibly TRBD2 (5 bases). The CDR3 is made up of 13 amino acids. Per germline, CDR1 SEHNR and CDR2 FQNEAQ (reference sequence). The V and J ends lost 3 bases and 1 base respectively, with 6 bases between them. CDR3 region: CASSFAGQETQYF. The CDR3 coding sequence is TGTGCCAGCAGCTTTGCGGGCCAAGAGACCCAGTACTTC.

This chain connects TRBV30 to TRBJ1-4; a weak D match, TRBD1 (6 bases). The CDR3 spans 13 residues. Germline V gene lookup returns CDR1 GTSNPN and CDR2 SVGIG (reference sequence). The ends were cut back, 5 bases at V and 4 bases at J, with 11 bases in the middle. The CDR3 DNA reads TGTGCCTGGGGAGGGGGGATTAATGAAAAACTGTTTTTT. Translation gives CAWGGGINEKLFF.

This chain links TRBV4-2 with TRBJ1-3; D is undetermined. Germline loops: CDR1 LGHNA, CDR2 YNFKEQ. The V gene lost 0 bases and the J gene lost 0 bases, with 6 bases spanning the gap. CDR3 length: 15 residues. In DNA form, the CDR3 reads TGTGCCAGCAGCCAAGATCCACACTCTGGAAACACCATATATTTT. Its protein product is CASSQDPHSGNTIYF.

In DNA form, the CDR3 reads TGCAGCGTTGAAGGCAGGTTAGACACAGGGGGCCTCGCTAATGAGCAGTTCTTC. Its translation: CSVEGRLDTGGLANEQFF. The chain is built from TRBV29-1 and TRBJ2-1; TRBD1 matches at 9 bases. The CDR3 totals 18 residues. V trimming: 1 base; J trimming: 7 bases; junction bases outside the gene matches: 17. The germline V gene has CDR1 SQVTM and CDR2 ANQGSEA.

The V call is TRBV5-8, the J call TRBJ1-3; D remains ambiguous. V dropped 0 bases and J dropped 3 bases, with 19 bases sitting between them. This CDR3 has 18 residues. Germline CDR1 reads SGHTS; CDR2 reads YDEGEE. CDR3 DNA sequence: TGTGCCAGCAGCTTGGTTGGAGTCTCATACAGTCGTGGAAACACCATATATTTT. This gives the protein CASSLVGVSYSRGNTIYF.

The chain has TRBV5-1 and TRBJ1-1; possible D gene TRBD1, 5 bases. Trimming took 4 bases from V and 0 from J, leaving 10 bases between them. This CDR3 comprises 14 residues. The germline V gene has CDR1 SGHRS and CDR2 YFSETQ. Here the CDR3 DNA reads TGCGCCAGCAGCCCGACAGAGTTGAACACTGAAGCTTTCTTT. Translating it yields CASSPTELNTEAFF.

This chain joins TRBV2 and TRBJ2-7; 8 positions match TRBD1. This CDR3 has 15 residues. V dropped 6 bases and J dropped 3; count of bases not matched to a gene: 10. Germline CDR1 reads SNHLY; CDR2 reads FYNNEI. Here the CDR3 reads CASRPDRANRYEQYF. As DNA, the CDR3 is TGTGCCAGCAGACCGGACAGGGCCAACCGCTACGAGCAGTACTTC.

The rearrangement joins TRBV2 to TRBJ1-2; weak D call: TRBD1 (5 bases). The CDR3 totals 13 residues. Trimming took off 7 bases at V and 4 bases at J, with 13 bases between the two ends. Germline V gene data show CDR1 as SNHLY and CDR2 as FYNNEI. CDR3 nucleotides: TGTGCCAGCACCGAGGGGCAGCCCTATGGCTACACCTTC. Translating gives CASTEGQPYGYTF.

The genes are TRBV18 and TRBJ2-7; TRBD2 aligns across 7 bases. After removal of 3 bases from V and 2 bases from J, the junction contained 4 bases not matched to a gene. Germline CDR1 and CDR2: KGHSH and LQKENI. The CDR3 contains 14 residues. The CDR3 DNA sequence: TGTGCCAGCTCACCGGGAGGGGTCCCCTACGAGCAGTACTTC. This translates into CASSPGGVPYEQYF.

J is TRBJ1-5 and V is TRBV30; D gene ambiguous. Looked up from germline, CDR1 is GTSNPN and CDR2 is SVGIG (reference sequence). The V and J ends lost 2 bases and 4 bases respectively, with 12 bases between them. This CDR3 has 14 amino acids. This chain's CDR3 is CAWSIGPINQPQHF. CDR3 sequence (DNA): TGTGCCTGGAGTATAGGACCGATTAATCAGCCCCAGCATTTT.

This CDR3 is CASSYGQQNTEAFF. The CDR3 DNA reads TGTGCCAGCAGCTATGGACAGCAGAACACTGAAGCTTTCTTT. The V call is TRBV3-1 (or the pseudogene TRBV3-2), the J call TRBJ1-1; D possibly corresponds to TRBD1 (6 bases). The V and J ends lost 5 bases and 1 base respectively, with 11 bases between them. Germline V gene sequence: CDR1 LGHDT, CDR2 YNNKEL (reference sequence). The CDR3 is made up of 14 amino acids.